The 2 T cell receptor beta chains below all came from one sample that was sequenced in a study of blood T cell repertoires in COVID-19 (dated by TCRdb to 2018 to 2021). The library was obtained by the immunoSEQ multiplex PCR assay. TCRdb limited this immuneACCESS table to in-frame rearrangements with V and J called. A share of clones is missing; checked studies link under half to unresolved V genes, and the rest is unexplained. The sample contains tens of thousands of clones, approximately 80% of them found a single time. The ten largest clones take up roughly 27% of the sample. The material sequenced was peripheral blood. These receptor sequences come from a man between 65 and 85 years old with acute or convalescent COVID-19.

This clone was observed once. The V call is TRBV4-1, the J call TRBJ1-2; D is uncertain. This CDR3 is 14 amino acids long. The ends were cut back, 1 base at V and 6 bases at J, with 12 bases in the middle. CDR1 is MGHRA, CDR2 YSYEKL, per germline. CDR3 nucleotides: TGCGCCAGCAGCCAAGGTTCTCGGGTTAATGGCTACACCTTC. Translated, it gives CASSQGSRVNGYTF.

V usage is TRBV5-1 and J usage is TRBJ1-6; TRBD1 agrees at 7 bases. This CDR3 is built from 16 residues. Germline CDR1 SGHRS, CDR2 YFSETQ. After removal of 1 base from V and 5 bases from J, the junction contained 6 bases not matched to a gene. The CDR3 nucleotides are TGCGCCAGCAGCTTGACAGGGGCGCAGGATAATTCACCCCTCCACTTT. It encodes CASSLTGAQDNSPLHF. Looking up the rest from reference TRBV5-1 and TRBJ1-6 gives the full variable domain: KAGVTQTPRYLIKTRGQQVTLSCSPISGHRSVSWYQQTPGQGLQFLFEYFSETQRNKGNFPGRFSGRQFSNSRSEMNVSTLELGDSALYLCASSLTGAQDNSPLHFGNGTRLTVT.